These 18 T cell receptor beta chains were sequenced from one sample in a study of control samples from healthy donors and cancer patients. Produced via immunoSEQ multiplex PCR; TCRdb's table is partial and in-frame only. This table holds about 89,000 clones, around nine tenths found once. Material: blood. These receptors were obtained from a man aged 30 to 39 in good health.

The chain couples TRBV5-6 to TRBJ2-5; 7 nucleotides line up with TRBD2. Germline CDR1 is SGHDT and CDR2 is YYEEEE. With 0 bases clipped from V and 2 bases from J, the junction kept 4 bases outside the gene matches. The CDR3 runs to 15 residues. CDR3 DNA sequence: TGTGCCAGCAGCTTGGGGGCGGGGGTACAAGAGACCCAGTACTTC. Residues: CASSLGAGVQETQYF.

V usage is TRBV7-3 and J usage is TRBJ2-2; possibly TRBD1 for D (6 bases). Trimming pared 4 bases from V and 4 bases from J, leaving 10 bases between. Germline CDR1 reads SGHTA; CDR2 reads FQGTGA. The CDR3 totals 14 residues. The CDR3 bases are TGTGCCAGCAGCTCAGGGACAAGCACCGGGGAGCTGTTTTTT. Its translation: CASSSGTSTGELFF. Full variable domain (remainder filled in from reference TRBV7-3 and TRBJ2-2): GAGVSQTPSNKVTEKGKYVELRCDPISGHTALYWYRQSLGQGPEFLIYFQGTGAADDSGLPNDRFFAVRPEGSVSTLKIQRTERGDSAVYLCASSSGTSTGELFFGEGSRLTVL.

This clone was picked up one time. Here the CDR3 DNA reads TGTGCCAGCACAGAGAACACCGGGGAGCTGTTTTTT. Residues: CASTENTGELFF. This chain connects TRBV12-3 or TRBV12-4 to TRBJ2-2; D gene uncertain. Trimming shortened V by 7 bases and J by 1 base, and 4 bases separated the two germline ends. The length of the CDR3 is 12 residues.

This clone was counted a few times. The V call is TRBV9, the J call TRBJ2-5; 7 nucleotides match TRBD2. The CDR3 covers 15 residues. CDR1 is SGDLS and CDR2 is YYNGEE in the germline V gene. J was trimmed by 0 bases and V by 0 bases; bases with no gene match: 2. The CDR3 coding sequence is TGTGCCAGCAGCGTAGGAGCGGGGAACCAAGAGACCCAGTACTTC. Protein product: CASSVGAGNQETQYF.

This clone was counted a single time. This sequence joins TRBV5-6 and TRBJ1-5; D may be TRBD1 (5 bases). V was shortened by 1 base and J by 7 bases, with 12 bases between the two germline ends. The CDR3 spans 14 residues. Germline V gene data show CDR1 as SGHDT and CDR2 as YYEEEE. DNA for the CDR3: TGTGCCAGCAGCTTGCGAGGGGTCGGGCAGCCCCAGCATTTT. It specifies CASSLRGVGQPQHF.

The genes are TRBV3-1 (or the pseudogene TRBV3-2) and TRBJ1-1; no clear D gene. Germline CDR1 LGHDT, CDR2 YNNKEL (reference sequence). Trimming took 5 bases from V and 1 from J, leaving 11 bases between them. The CDR3 is made up of 14 amino acids. CDR3 region: CASSYDNWNTEAFF. Written as DNA, the CDR3 is TGTGCCAGCAGCTACGACAATTGGAACACTGAAGCTTTCTTT.

The chain employs TRBV7-9 and TRBJ2-1; TRBD2 agrees at 9 bases. Germline V gene lookup returns CDR1 SEHNR and CDR2 FQNEAQ (reference sequence). Trimming took 1 base from V and 14 from J; bases not matched to a gene: 6. The CDR3 runs 13 residues. DNA of the CDR3: TGTGCCAGCAGCTTAGGAGGTGCGGGGGGGGAGTTCTTC. Translation gives CASSLGGAGGEFF.

This clone was detected only a few times. The chain links TRBV2 to TRBJ1-4, with D unclear. The CDR3 runs to 15 residues. V was shortened by 8 bases and J by 5 bases, with 18 bases between the two germline ends. Per germline, CDR1 SNHLY and CDR2 FYNNEI. The CDR3 DNA reads TGTGCCAGCCTTAGGTGGGGAACAGAGAATGAAAAACTGTTTTTT. It yields the protein CASLRWGTENEKLFF.

The V gene is TRBV6-5, the J gene TRBJ2-4, with TRBD1 matching 7 bases. V shed 8 bases and J 8 bases; nucleotides not matched to a gene: 15. Germline V CDR1 and CDR2: MNHEY, SVGAGI. The CDR3 length is 15 residues. CDR3 protein: CASQEPGQLGDIQYF. The CDR3 DNA is TGTGCCAGCCAGGAACCGGGACAGCTAGGGGACATTCAGTACTTC.

The chain recombines TRBV7-9 with TRBJ2-5; 8 bases are shared with TRBD2. Looked up from germline, CDR1 is SEHNR and CDR2 is FQNEAQ (reference sequence). The CDR3 is 19 amino acids. J gave up 5 bases and V 0 bases, and 17 bases lay outside the gene matches. As DNA, the CDR3 is TGTGCCAGCAGCTTAGCGCAAGAGCGGGGGTCCTCACCAAGGGAGACCCAGTACTTC. Protein sequence: CASSLAQERGSSPRETQYF.

The rearrangement uses TRBV3-1 (or the pseudogene TRBV3-2) and TRBJ1-5; unclear D gene. Trimming removed 1 base at V and 8 bases at J, with 6 bases between. The germline V gene encodes CDR1 LGHDT and CDR2 YNNKEL (reference sequence). There are 12 residues in the CDR3. The CDR3 loop reads CASSQGSKPQHF. The CDR3 coding sequence is TGTGCCAGCAGCCAAGGTTCTAAGCCCCAGCATTTT.

This clone has ten or more counts. The V call is TRBV27, the J call TRBJ1-3; D is ambiguous. Germline CDR1 is MNHEY and CDR2 is SMNVEV (reference sequence). There are 14 residues in the CDR3. Trimming stripped 4 bases from V and 0 bases from J, with 7 bases between. The CDR3 DNA reads TGTGCCAGCAGTTCGGCGAGCTCTGGAAACACCATATATTTT. Translation gives CASSSASSGNTIYF.

This chain joins TRBV10-3 and TRBJ2-3, with 11 nucleotides matching TRBD2. The length of the CDR3 is 19 residues. From germline, CDR1 is ENHRY and CDR2 SYGVKD. J gave up 0 bases and V 5 bases, and 13 bases lay outside the gene matches. The CDR3 nucleotides are TGTGCCATCAGTCCCCCGACTAGCGGGGCCCATGTAAGCACAGATACGCAGTATTTT. It codes for CAISPPTSGAHVSTDTQYF.

The rearrangement joins TRBV5-1 to TRBJ2-1; D gene unclear. This CDR3 contains 16 residues. The germline gives CDR1 SGHRS, CDR2 YFSETQ. V gave up 4 bases and J gave up 1 base, with 15 bases separating them. The DNA of the CDR3 is TGCGCCAGCAGCCCCCAGCCGAACCCATCCTACAATGAGCAGTTCTTC. It yields the protein CASSPQPNPSYNEQFF. Variable domain in full (rest from reference TRBV5-1 and TRBJ2-1): KAGVTQTPRYLIKTRGQQVTLSCSPISGHRSVSWYQQTPGQGLQFLFEYFSETQRNKGNFPGRFSGRQFSNSRSEMNVSTLELGDSALYLCASSPQPNPSYNEQFFGPGTRLTVL.

This clone appeared a few times. The chain's CDR3 is CASSEEGIPAARGAYNEQFF. The CDR3 DNA reads TGTGCCAGCAGTGAAGAAGGTATTCCCGCGGCCCGCGGGGCCTACAATGAGCAGTTCTTC. The chain links TRBV2 to TRBJ2-1; D possibly corresponds to TRBD2 (6 bases). The CDR3 is 20 amino acids. Deletions cut 1 base from V and 2 bases from J, with 24 bases between. Germline CDR1 SNHLY, CDR2 FYNNEI.

The chain links TRBV5-5 to TRBJ1-6; 11 bases are a match to TRBD1. The junction had 3 bases not matched to a gene; V was cut back by 4 bases and J by 0 bases. Per germline, CDR1 SGHKS and CDR2 YYEKEE (reference sequence). The CDR3 has 17 residues. CDR3 loop: CASSRDRGSSYNSPLHF. In nucleotides, the CDR3 is TGTGCCAGCAGCCGGGACAGGGGGAGCTCCTATAATTCACCCCTCCACTTT.

Concerning this clone itself: The junction shows a germline mismatch at one end, possibly a read error. V and J are TRBV19 and TRBJ2-7; D call uncertain. The V gene's germline CDR1 is LNHDA and CDR2 SQIVND (reference sequence). This CDR3 contains 14 residues. This CDR3 reads CTSSIGVASYEQYF. In DNA, the CDR3 is TGTACCAGTAGTATAGGAGTGGCTAGCTACGAGCAGTACTTC.

This chain joins TRBV5-1 and TRBJ2-4; 7 nucleotides line up with TRBD1. This CDR3 spans 16 amino acids. With V trimmed by 4 bases and J by 8 bases, 15 bases remained unmatched. CDR1 and CDR2 from the germline V gene are SGHRS and YFSETQ. The CDR3 coding sequence is TGCGCCAGCAGCCCCACTCGGGGCAGCACAGGGGACATTCAGTACTTC. Encoded protein: CASSPTRGSTGDIQYF.